Listed below are T cell receptor beta chains from one sample, sequenced in a study of CD4 T cells in relation to SARS-CoV-2 and coronaviruses. No antigens are known for them. Method: immunoSEQ multiplex PCR; TCRdb's copy keeps in-frame clones and lacks some. This table holds some 21,000 clones, over 65% found once. Sequenced sample: CD4+ T cells from PBMCs, cultured in vitro. The receptor set was obtained from a human donor in good health. Each CDR3 is given with its conserved first and last residue. Fields, in order: CDR3 DNA, CDR3 protein, clone size, V gene, J gene, D gene. D genes are given only for firm matches. Not every row has a clone size; where given, it reads once, few, many or a size class.

CDR3nt: TGTGCCAGCAGCTTCAGCGCAGTTAAGAACACCGGGGAGCTGTTTTTT
CDR3aa: CASSFSAVKNTGELFF
abundance: few
v_gene: TRBV11-3
j_gene: TRBJ2-2
d_gene: NA

CDR3nt: TGTGCCAGCAGTTACGGTACGGGGCTAGCCTACGATACGCAGTATTTT
CDR3aa: CASSYGTGLAYDTQYF
abundance: few
v_gene: TRBV6-2/TRBV6-3
j_gene: TRBJ2-3
d_gene: NA

CDR3nt: TGCGCCAGCAGTTCAGGGTACCAAGAGACCCAGTACTTC
CDR3aa: CASSSGYQETQYF
abundance: NA
v_gene: TRBV5-1
j_gene: TRBJ2-5
d_gene: NA

CDR3nt: TGTGCCAGCAGCTACTCGACTAGCGGTCCCTACGAGCAGTACTTC
CDR3aa: CASSYSTSGPYEQYF
abundance: NA
v_gene: TRBV3-1/TRBV3-2
j_gene: TRBJ2-7
d_gene: TRBD2

CDR3nt: TGTGCCAGCAGTTTATCGGGTCGAGAGACCCAGTACTTC
CDR3aa: CASSLSGRETQYF
abundance: NA
v_gene: TRBV12-3/TRBV12-4
j_gene: TRBJ2-5
d_gene: NA

CDR3nt: TGTGCCAGCAGAGGACAGGGGGGGCGAACCTACGAGCAGTACTTC
CDR3aa: CASRGQGGRTYEQYF
abundance: once
v_gene: TRBV2
j_gene: TRBJ2-7
d_gene: TRBD1

CDR3nt: TGTGCCAGCAGTACTCTAACAGAGTCTTCACCCCTCCACTTT
CDR3aa: CASSTLTESSPLHF
abundance: NA
v_gene: TRBV28
j_gene: TRBJ1-6
d_gene: NA

CDR3nt: TGTGCCAGCATTGAGGGGGTAGGTGGGAACACTGAAGCTTTCTTT
CDR3aa: CASIEGVGGNTEAFF
abundance: NA
v_gene: TRBV27
j_gene: TRBJ1-1
d_gene: NA

CDR3nt: TGTGCCAGCAAGGGGGCGCGGAGGAGGGATGCTGAAGCTTTCTTT
CDR3aa: CASKGARRRDAEAFF
abundance: NA
v_gene: TRBV2
j_gene: TRBJ1-1
d_gene: TRBD1

CDR3nt: TGTGCCAGCAGCTACGCAGGAGGGAGGGGACAGGGGGTGATCAGCGAGCAGTACTTC
CDR3aa: CASSYAGGRGQGVISEQYF
abundance: NA
v_gene: TRBV21-1
j_gene: TRBJ2-7
d_gene: NA

CDR3nt: TGTGCCAGCAGCTTGCCAGGACTAGCGGGAGTCGAGCAGTACTTC
CDR3aa: CASSLPGLAGVEQYF
abundance: few
v_gene: TRBV5-4
j_gene: TRBJ2-7
d_gene: TRBD2

CDR3nt: TGTGCCAGCAGGCGAATCGTAAGTGGATCACCCCTCCACTTT
CDR3aa: CASRRIVSGSPLHF
abundance: NA
v_gene: TRBV2
j_gene: TRBJ1-6
d_gene: NA

CDR3nt: TGTGCCAGAAGCTGCGACAGGCGCCACGAGCAGTACTTC
CDR3aa: CARSCDRRHEQYF
abundance: NA
v_gene: TRBV5-3
j_gene: TRBJ2-7
d_gene: NA

CDR3nt: TGTGCCACCAGTGATTGGGGCTCCAACTATGGCTACACCTTC
CDR3aa: CATSDWGSNYGYTF
abundance: NA
v_gene: TRBV24-1
j_gene: TRBJ1-2
d_gene: NA

CDR3nt: TGTGCCAGCAGTCCCACTAGCTACGAGCAGTACTTC
CDR3aa: CASSPTSYEQYF
abundance: NA
v_gene: TRBV12-3/TRBV12-4
j_gene: TRBJ2-7
d_gene: NA

CDR3nt: TGCGCCAGCAGCTTAGGGCGCAGGGACGAGACCCAGTACTTC
CDR3aa: CASSLGRRDETQYF
abundance: NA
v_gene: TRBV5-1
j_gene: TRBJ2-5
d_gene: NA

CDR3nt: TGTGCCTGGAGTGTTCAAGGGGCTTCGGAAAAACTGTTTTTT
CDR3aa: CAWSVQGASEKLFF
abundance: NA
v_gene: TRBV30
j_gene: TRBJ1-4
d_gene: NA

CDR3nt: TGTGCCACCAGTGATACCCAGGGGGGAAATGAGCAGTTCTTC
CDR3aa: CATSDTQGGNEQFF
abundance: once
v_gene: TRBV24-1
j_gene: TRBJ2-1
d_gene: NA

CDR3nt: TGTGCCAGCAGTTTTTCCCGGCAGCCCCAGCATTTT
CDR3aa: CASSFSRQPQHF
abundance: NA
v_gene: TRBV27
j_gene: TRBJ1-5
d_gene: NA

CDR3nt: TGTGCCAGCAGTCCCCGGGGGGGCATCAATGAGCAGTTCTTC
CDR3aa: CASSPRGGINEQFF
abundance: NA
v_gene: TRBV3-1/TRBV3-2
j_gene: TRBJ2-1
d_gene: TRBD2

CDR3nt: TGTGCCAGCAGTGAAGCGGACAGGGTGGGGGGCACAGATACGCAGTATTTT
CDR3aa: CASSEADRVGGTDTQYF
abundance: NA
v_gene: TRBV6-1
j_gene: TRBJ2-3
d_gene: TRBD1

CDR3nt: TGCGCCAGCAGCTCCTACGTATCTGAGACCCAGTACTTC
CDR3aa: CASSSYVSETQYF
abundance: NA
v_gene: TRBV5-1
j_gene: TRBJ2-5
d_gene: NA

CDR3nt: TGTGCCAGCTCGATGGAGGGAGGGTTAGGTGAAGCTTTCTTT
CDR3aa: CASSMEGGLGEAFF
abundance: few
v_gene: TRBV6-4
j_gene: TRBJ1-1
d_gene: NA

CDR3nt: TGTGCCAGCTCACCACCAAGGACAGGGGTTGGTGAGCAGTACTTC
CDR3aa: CASSPPRTGVGEQYF
abundance: NA
v_gene: TRBV18
j_gene: TRBJ2-7
d_gene: TRBD1

CDR3nt: TGTGCCAGCTCACCCCTAGCGATCCTAGCCAAAAACATTCAGTACTTC
CDR3aa: CASSPLAILAKNIQYF
abundance: NA
v_gene: TRBV18
j_gene: TRBJ2-4
d_gene: NA

CDR3nt: TGTGCCAGCAGATCAGGCGGGGGGGGGTCCCAGCATTTT
CDR3aa: CASRSGGGGSQHF
abundance: NA
v_gene: TRBV11-2
j_gene: TRBJ1-5
d_gene: NA

CDR3nt: TGTGCCAGCAGTGCCCAGGACAGGGGCTATGAGCAGTTCTTC
CDR3aa: CASSAQDRGYEQFF
abundance: NA
v_gene: TRBV28
j_gene: TRBJ2-1
d_gene: TRBD1

CDR3nt: TGTGCCAGCAGCTTAGTAGACAGCGTAAGGCATGAGCAGTTCTTC
CDR3aa: CASSLVDSVRHEQFF
abundance: NA
v_gene: TRBV11-2
j_gene: TRBJ2-1
d_gene: NA

CDR3nt: TGCAGCGTCGCGGGGGGGCCAGGTTGGGTCTATGGCTACACCTTC
CDR3aa: CSVAGGPGWVYGYTF
abundance: NA
v_gene: TRBV29-1
j_gene: TRBJ1-2
d_gene: NA

CDR3nt: TGTGCCAGCAGTGAATTCCCGCGGGCTGAGCAGTTCTTC
CDR3aa: CASSEFPRAEQFF
abundance: NA
v_gene: TRBV2
j_gene: TRBJ2-1
d_gene: NA

CDR3nt: TGTGCCTGGAGTTCGATTTTGAACACTGAAGCTTTCTTT
CDR3aa: CAWSSILNTEAFF
abundance: NA
v_gene: TRBV30
j_gene: TRBJ1-1
d_gene: NA

CDR3nt: TGTGCCATCGCGTCCCCTGGGGCCAACGTCCTGACTTTC
CDR3aa: CAIASPGANVLTF
abundance: NA
v_gene: TRBV24-1
j_gene: TRBJ2-6
d_gene: NA

CDR3nt: TGTGCCAGCAGCCTCGGACAGGGCGGCACAGATACGCAGTATTTT
CDR3aa: CASSLGQGGTDTQYF
abundance: NA
v_gene: TRBV6-5
j_gene: TRBJ2-3
d_gene: TRBD1

CDR3nt: TGCGCCAGCAGCATCCAAGAGACCCAGTACTTC
CDR3aa: CASSIQETQYF
abundance: NA
v_gene: TRBV5-1
j_gene: TRBJ2-5
d_gene: NA

CDR3nt: TGCGCCAGCAGCTTAGAAAACCCCGGGACACTGTACGAGCAGTACTTC
CDR3aa: CASSLENPGTLYEQYF
abundance: NA
v_gene: TRBV5-1
j_gene: TRBJ2-7
d_gene: NA

CDR3nt: TGCAGTGCAAGGGCGGGAGCTTTCTTT
CDR3aa: CSARAGAFF
abundance: NA
v_gene: TRBV20-1
j_gene: TRBJ1-1
d_gene: NA

CDR3nt: TGTGCCAGCAGCTTAAGCAGCGCGACAGATACGCAGTATTTT
CDR3aa: CASSLSSATDTQYF
abundance: NA
v_gene: TRBV7-6
j_gene: TRBJ2-3
d_gene: NA

CDR3nt: TGTGCCAGCAGTTACTCGATCACAGGGGGATTTTACGAGCAGTACTTC
CDR3aa: CASSYSITGGFYEQYF
abundance: NA
v_gene: TRBV6-5
j_gene: TRBJ2-7
d_gene: TRBD1

CDR3nt: TGTGCCAGCAGAACAGGGGCTAACTATGGCTACACCTTC
CDR3aa: CASRTGANYGYTF
abundance: NA
v_gene: TRBV28
j_gene: TRBJ1-2
d_gene: TRBD1